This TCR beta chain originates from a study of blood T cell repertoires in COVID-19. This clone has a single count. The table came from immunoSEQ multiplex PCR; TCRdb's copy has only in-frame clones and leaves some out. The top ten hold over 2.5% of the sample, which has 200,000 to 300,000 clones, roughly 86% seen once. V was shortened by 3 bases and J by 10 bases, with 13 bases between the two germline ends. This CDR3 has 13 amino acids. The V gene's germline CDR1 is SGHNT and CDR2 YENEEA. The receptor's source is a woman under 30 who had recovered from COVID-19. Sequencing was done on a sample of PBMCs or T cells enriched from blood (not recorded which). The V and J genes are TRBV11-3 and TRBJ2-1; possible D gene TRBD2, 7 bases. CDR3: CASSFWGGREQFF. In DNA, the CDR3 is TGTGCCAGCAGCTTCTGGGGGGGCCGGGAGCAGTTCTTC.